The present entry profiles one T cell receptor (beta chain) with its context. In the original workflow: Amplification with reference gene primers provided the estimates of nucleated cell counts. This table comes from immunoSEQ multiplex PCR, and its TCRdb copy is limited to in-frame clones, with some not included. V and J calls plus clone size are reproduced from that table; the DNA served to infer D and trimming. The sample holds 100,000 to 150,000 clones, around three quarters seen once. The data were obtained in a study of blood T cell repertoires in COVID-19. Turning to the study itself: Sources were T cells, B-cell-depleted T cells, or PBMCs; the material itself was cDNA or gDNA.

This clonotype was sampled from a man aged 60 to 75 with active or convalescent COVID-19. Sequenced input: peripheral blood.

This CDR3 reads CASSSGLAIATYNEQFF. The CDR3 DNA reads TGTGCCAGCAGCTCGGGACTAGCGATAGCAACCTACAATGAGCAGTTCTTC. The chain couples TRBV7-2 to TRBJ2-1; 10 bases line up with TRBD2. CDR1 SGHTA and CDR2 FQGNSA come from the germline V gene. V gave up 4 bases and J gave up 2 bases; unmatched junction bases: 8. The length of the CDR3 is 17 residues.